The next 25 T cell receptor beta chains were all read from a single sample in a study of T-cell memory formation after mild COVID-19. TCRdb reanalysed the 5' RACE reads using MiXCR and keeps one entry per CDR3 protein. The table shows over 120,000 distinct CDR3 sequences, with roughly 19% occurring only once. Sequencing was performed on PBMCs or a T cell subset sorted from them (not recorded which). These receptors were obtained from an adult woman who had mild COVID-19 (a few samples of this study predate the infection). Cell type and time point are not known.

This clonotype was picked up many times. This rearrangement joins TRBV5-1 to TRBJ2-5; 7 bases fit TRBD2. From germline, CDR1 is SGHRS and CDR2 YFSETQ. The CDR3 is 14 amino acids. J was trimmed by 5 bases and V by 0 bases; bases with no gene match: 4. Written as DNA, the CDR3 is TGCGCCAGCAGCTTGGCGGGAGGAGAGGAGACCCAGTACTTC. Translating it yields CASSLAGGEETQYF.

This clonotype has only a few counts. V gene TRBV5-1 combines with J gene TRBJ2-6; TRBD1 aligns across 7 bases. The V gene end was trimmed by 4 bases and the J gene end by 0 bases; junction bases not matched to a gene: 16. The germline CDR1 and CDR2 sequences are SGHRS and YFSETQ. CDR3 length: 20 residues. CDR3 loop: CASSPSMTGQTFSGANVLTF. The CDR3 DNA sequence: TGCGCCAGCAGCCCATCCATGACGGGACAGACTTTCTCTGGGGCCAACGTCCTGACTTTC.

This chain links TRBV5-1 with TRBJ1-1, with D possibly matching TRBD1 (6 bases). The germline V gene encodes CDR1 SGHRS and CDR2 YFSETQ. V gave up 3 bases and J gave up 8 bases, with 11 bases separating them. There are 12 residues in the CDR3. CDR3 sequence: CASSSGGDEAFF. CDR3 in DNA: TGCGCCAGCAGCTCGGGGGGCGACGAAGCTTTCTTT.

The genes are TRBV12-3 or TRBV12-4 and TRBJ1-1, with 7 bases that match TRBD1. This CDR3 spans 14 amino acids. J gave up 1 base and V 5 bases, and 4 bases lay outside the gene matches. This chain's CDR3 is CASSTGQRNTEAFF. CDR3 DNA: TGTGCCAGCAGTACGGGACAGCGGAACACTGAAGCTTTCTTT.

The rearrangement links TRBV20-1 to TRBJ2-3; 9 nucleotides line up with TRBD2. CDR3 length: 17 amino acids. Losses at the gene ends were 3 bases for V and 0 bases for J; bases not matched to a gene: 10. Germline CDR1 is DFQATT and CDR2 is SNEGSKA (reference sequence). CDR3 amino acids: CSASMRLAGKSTDTQYF. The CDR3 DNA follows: TGCAGTGCTAGCATGAGGCTAGCGGGGAAGAGCACAGATACGCAGTATTTT.

The CDR3 region has the DNA TGTGCCAGCAGTTACTCGAAGGGGGGTACAGAGACCCAGTACTTC. Protein: CASSYSKGGTETQYF. V gene TRBV6-6 combines with J gene TRBJ2-5; D is perhaps TRBD1 or TRBD2 (6 bases each). The V gene lost 0 bases and the J gene lost 4 bases, with 12 bases spanning the gap. The CDR3 runs to 15 residues. From germline, CDR1 is MNHNY and CDR2 SVGAGI (reference sequence).

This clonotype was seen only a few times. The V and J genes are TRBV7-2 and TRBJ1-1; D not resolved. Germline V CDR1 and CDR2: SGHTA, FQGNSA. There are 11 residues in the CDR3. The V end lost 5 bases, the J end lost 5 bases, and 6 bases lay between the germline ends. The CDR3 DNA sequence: TGTGCCAGCAGCCTCCATACTGAAGCTTTCTTT. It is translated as CASSLHTEAFF.

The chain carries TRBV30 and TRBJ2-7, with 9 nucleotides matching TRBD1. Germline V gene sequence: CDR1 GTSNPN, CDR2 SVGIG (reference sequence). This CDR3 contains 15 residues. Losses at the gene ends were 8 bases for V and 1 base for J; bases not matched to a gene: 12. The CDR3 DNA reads TGTGCCGGGAACCCCGGACAGGGGACATCCTACGAGCAGTACTTC. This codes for CAGNPGQGTSYEQYF.

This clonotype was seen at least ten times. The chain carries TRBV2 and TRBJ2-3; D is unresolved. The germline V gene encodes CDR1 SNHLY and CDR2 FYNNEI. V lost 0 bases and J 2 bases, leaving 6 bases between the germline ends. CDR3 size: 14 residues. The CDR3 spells CASSEALFTDTQYF. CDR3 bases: TGTGCCAGCAGTGAAGCCCTATTCACAGATACGCAGTATTTT. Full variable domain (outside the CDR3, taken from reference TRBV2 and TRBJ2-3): EPEVTQTPSHQVTQMGQEVILRCVPISNHLYFYWYRQILGQKVEFLVSFYNNEISEKSEIFDDQFSVERPDGSNFTLKIRSTKLEDSAMYFCASSEALFTDTQYFGPGTRLTVL.

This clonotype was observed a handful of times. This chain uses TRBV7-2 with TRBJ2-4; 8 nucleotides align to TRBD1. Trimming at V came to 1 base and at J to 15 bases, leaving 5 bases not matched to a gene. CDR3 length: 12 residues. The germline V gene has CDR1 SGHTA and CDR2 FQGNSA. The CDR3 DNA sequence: TGTGCCAGCAGCTTAGGGCGGACAGGGATGTACTTC. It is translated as CASSLGRTGMYF.

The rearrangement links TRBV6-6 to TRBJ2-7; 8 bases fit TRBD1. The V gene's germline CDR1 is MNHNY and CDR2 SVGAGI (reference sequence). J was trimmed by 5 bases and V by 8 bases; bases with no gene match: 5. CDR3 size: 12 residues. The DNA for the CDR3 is TGTGCCAGCTGCAGGGGGCTGAACGAGCAGTACTTC. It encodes CASCRGLNEQYF.

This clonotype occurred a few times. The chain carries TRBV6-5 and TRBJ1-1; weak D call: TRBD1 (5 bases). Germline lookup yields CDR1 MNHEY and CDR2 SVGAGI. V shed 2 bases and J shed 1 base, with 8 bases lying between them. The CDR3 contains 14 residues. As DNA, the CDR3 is TGTGCCAGCAGTTACGGGGGATCGAACACTGAAGCTTTCTTT. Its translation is CASSYGGSNTEAFF.

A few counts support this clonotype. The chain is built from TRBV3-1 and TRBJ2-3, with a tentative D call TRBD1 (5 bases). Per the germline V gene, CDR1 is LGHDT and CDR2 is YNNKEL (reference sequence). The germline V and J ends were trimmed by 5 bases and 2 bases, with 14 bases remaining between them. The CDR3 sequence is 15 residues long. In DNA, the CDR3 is TGTGCCAGCAGCTCGGTGGGGCAGACCACAGATACGCAGTATTTT. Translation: CASSSVGQTTDTQYF.

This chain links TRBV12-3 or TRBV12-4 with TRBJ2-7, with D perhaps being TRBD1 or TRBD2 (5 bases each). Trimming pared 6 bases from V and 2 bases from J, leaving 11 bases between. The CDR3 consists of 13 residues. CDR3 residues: CASSHGTAYEQYF. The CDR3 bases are TGTGCCAGCAGCCATGGGACGGCCTACGAGCAGTACTTC.

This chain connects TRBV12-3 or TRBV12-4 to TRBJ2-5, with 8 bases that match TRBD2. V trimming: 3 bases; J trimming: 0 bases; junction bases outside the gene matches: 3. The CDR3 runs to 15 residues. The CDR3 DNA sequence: TGTGCCAGCAGTTTCGTTAGCGGGAACCAAGAGACCCAGTACTTC. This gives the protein CASSFVSGNQETQYF.

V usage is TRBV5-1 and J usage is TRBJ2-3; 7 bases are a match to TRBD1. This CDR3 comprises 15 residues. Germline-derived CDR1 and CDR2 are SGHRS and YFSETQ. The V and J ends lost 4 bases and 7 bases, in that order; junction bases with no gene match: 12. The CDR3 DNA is TGCGCCAGCAGCATGGGGGACAGACGGGGAAATACGCAGTATTTT. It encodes CASSMGDRRGNTQYF.

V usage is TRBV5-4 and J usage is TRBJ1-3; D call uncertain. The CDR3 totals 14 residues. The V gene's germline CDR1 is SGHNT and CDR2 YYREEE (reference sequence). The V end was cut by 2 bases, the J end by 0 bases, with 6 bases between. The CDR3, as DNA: TGTGCCAGCAGCTTAGGGCCCTCTGGAAACACCATATATTTT. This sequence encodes CASSLGPSGNTIYF.

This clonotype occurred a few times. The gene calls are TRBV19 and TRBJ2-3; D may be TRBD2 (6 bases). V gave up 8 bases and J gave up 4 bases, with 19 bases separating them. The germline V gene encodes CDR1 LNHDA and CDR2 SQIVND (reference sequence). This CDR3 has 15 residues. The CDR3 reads CASRLRGTSPDTQYF. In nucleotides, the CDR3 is TGTGCCAGTCGCCTCCGGGGGACCTCCCCAGATACGCAGTATTTT.

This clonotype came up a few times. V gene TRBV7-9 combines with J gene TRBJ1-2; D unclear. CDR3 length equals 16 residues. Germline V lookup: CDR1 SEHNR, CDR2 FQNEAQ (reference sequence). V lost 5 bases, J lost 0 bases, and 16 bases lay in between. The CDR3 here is CASSPSSGSANYGYTF. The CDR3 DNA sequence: TGTGCCAGCAGCCCCTCCAGTGGGTCAGCTAACTATGGCTACACCTTC. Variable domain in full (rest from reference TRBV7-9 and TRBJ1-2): DTGVSQNPRHKITKRGQNVTFRCDPISEHNRLYWYRQTLGQGPEFLTYFQNEAQLEKSRLLSDRFSAERPKGSFSTLEIQRTEQGDSAMYLCASSPSSGSANYGYTFGSGTRLTVV.

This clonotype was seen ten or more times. The CDR3 loop reads CASSLGGQGEQYF. The CDR3 nucleotides read TGCGCCAGCAGCTTGGGGGGACAGGGCGAGCAGTACTTC. The chain carries TRBV5-1 and TRBJ2-7, with 9 bases aligning to TRBD1. There are 13 residues in the CDR3. Trimming at V came to 0 bases and at J to 6 bases, leaving 1 base not matched to a gene. Germline V gives CDR1 SGHRS, CDR2 YFSETQ.

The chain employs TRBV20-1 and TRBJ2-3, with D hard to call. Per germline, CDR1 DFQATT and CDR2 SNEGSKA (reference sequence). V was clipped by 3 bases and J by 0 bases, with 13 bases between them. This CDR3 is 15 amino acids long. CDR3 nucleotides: TGCAGTGCTAGTTCTTGGGAAAGCAGCACAGATACGCAGTATTTT. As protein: CSASSWESSTDTQYF.

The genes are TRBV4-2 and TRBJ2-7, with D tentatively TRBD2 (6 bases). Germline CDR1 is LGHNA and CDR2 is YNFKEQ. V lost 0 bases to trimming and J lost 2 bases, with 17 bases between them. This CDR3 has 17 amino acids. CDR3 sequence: CASSQDVAGRETYEQYF. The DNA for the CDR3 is TGTGCCAGCAGCCAAGATGTGGCGGGACGCGAGACCTACGAGCAGTACTTC.

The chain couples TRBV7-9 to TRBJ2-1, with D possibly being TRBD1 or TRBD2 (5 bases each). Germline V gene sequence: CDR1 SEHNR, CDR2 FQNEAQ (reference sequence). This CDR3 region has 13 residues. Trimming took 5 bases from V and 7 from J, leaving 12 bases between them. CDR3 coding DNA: TGTGCCAGCAGCCTCAACTGGGGGAATGAGCAGTTCTTC. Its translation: CASSLNWGNEQFF.

The CDR3 is CATSEPSSYNEQFF. In nucleotides, the CDR3 is TGTGCCACCAGTGAGCCCAGCTCCTACAATGAGCAGTTCTTC. The chain combines TRBV24-1 with TRBJ2-1; D gene ambiguous. The CDR3 sequence is 14 residues long. Germline V gives CDR1 KGHDR, CDR2 SFDVKD. V was pared by 4 bases and J by 0 bases, with 6 bases between.

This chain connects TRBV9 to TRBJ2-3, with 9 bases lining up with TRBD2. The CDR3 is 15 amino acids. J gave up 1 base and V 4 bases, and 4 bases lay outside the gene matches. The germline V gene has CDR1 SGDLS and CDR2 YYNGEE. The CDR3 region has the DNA TGTGCCAGCAGCACTCCTAGCGGGGGCACAGATACGCAGTATTTT. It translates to CASSTPSGGTDTQYF.